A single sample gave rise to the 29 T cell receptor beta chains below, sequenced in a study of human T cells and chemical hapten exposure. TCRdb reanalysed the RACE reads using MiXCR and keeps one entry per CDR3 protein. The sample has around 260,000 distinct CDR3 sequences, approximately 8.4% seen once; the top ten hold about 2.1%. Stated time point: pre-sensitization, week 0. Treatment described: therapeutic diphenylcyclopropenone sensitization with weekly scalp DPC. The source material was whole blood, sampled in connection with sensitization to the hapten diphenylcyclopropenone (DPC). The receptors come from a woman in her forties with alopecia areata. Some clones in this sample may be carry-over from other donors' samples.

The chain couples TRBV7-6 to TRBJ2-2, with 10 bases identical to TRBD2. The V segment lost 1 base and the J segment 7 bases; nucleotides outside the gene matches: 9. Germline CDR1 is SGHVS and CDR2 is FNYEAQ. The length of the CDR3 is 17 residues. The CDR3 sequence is CASSLVPASGSGGELFF. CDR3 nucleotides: TGTGCCAGCAGCTTAGTACCCGCTAGCGGGAGTGGCGGGGAGCTGTTTTTT.

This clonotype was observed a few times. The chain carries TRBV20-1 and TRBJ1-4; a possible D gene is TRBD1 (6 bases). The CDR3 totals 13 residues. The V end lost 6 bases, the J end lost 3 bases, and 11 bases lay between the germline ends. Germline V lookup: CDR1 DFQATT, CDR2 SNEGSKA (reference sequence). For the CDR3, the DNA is TGCAGTGCCAAGAGGACAGCTAATGAAAAACTGTTTTTT. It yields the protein CSAKRTANEKLFF.

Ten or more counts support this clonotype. The chain's CDR3 is CASSRDYREQYF. The DNA for the CDR3 is TGTGCCAGCAGCAGGGACTATCGCGAGCAGTACTTC. V usage is TRBV7-9 and J usage is TRBJ2-7; 7 bases line up with TRBD2. Per germline, CDR1 SEHNR and CDR2 FQNEAQ (reference sequence). V shed 5 bases, J shed 6 bases, and the junction held 4 bases outside the gene matches. This CDR3 comprises 12 residues. The complete variable domain, with remaining parts taken from reference TRBV7-9 and TRBJ2-7, reads DTGVSQNPRHKITKRGQNVTFRCDPISEHNRLYWYRQTLGQGPEFLTYFQNEAQLEKSRLLSDRFSAERPKGSFSTLEIQRTEQGDSAMYLCASSRDYREQYFGPGTRLTVT.

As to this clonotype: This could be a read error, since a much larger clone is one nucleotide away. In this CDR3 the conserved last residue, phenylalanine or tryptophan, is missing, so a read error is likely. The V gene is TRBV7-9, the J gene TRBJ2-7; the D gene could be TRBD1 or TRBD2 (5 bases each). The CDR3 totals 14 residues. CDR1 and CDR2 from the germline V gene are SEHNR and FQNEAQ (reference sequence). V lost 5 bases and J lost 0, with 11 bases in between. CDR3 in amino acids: CASSPDGTSYEQYS. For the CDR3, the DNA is TGTGCCAGCAGCCCAGACGGGACCTCCTACGAGCAGTACTCC.

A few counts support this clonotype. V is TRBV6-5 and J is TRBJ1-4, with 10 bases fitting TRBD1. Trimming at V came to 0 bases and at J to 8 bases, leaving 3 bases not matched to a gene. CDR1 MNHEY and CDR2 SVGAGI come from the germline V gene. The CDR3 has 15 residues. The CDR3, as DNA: TGTGCCAGCAGTTACTCGGGACAGGGGATCGAAAAACTGTTTTTT. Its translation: CASSYSGQGIEKLFF.

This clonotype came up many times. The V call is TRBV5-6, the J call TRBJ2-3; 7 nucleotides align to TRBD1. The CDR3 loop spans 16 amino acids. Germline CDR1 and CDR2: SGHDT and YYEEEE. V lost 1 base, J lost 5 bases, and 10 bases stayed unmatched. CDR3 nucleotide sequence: TGTGCCAGCAGCTTGTTTTTGGGGACAGCACAAGATACGCAGTATTTT. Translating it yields CASSLFLGTAQDTQYF. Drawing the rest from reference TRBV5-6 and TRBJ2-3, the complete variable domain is DAGVTQSPTHLIKTRGQQVTLRCSPKSGHDTVSWYQQALGQGPQFIFQYYEEEERQRGNFPDRFSGHQFPNYSSELNVNALLLGDSALYLCASSLFLGTAQDTQYFGPGTRLTVL.

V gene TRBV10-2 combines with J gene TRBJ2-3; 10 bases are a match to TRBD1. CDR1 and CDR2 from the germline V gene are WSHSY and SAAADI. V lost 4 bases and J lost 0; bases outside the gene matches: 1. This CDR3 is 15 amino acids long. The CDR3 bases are TGCGCCAGCAGTGGGACAGGGGGGAGCACAGATACGCAGTATTTT. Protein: CASSGTGGSTDTQYF.

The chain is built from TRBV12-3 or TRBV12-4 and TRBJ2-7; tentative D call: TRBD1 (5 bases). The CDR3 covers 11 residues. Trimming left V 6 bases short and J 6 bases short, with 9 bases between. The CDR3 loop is CASSLQVEQYF. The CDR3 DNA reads TGTGCCAGCAGCTTACAGGTCGAGCAGTACTTC.

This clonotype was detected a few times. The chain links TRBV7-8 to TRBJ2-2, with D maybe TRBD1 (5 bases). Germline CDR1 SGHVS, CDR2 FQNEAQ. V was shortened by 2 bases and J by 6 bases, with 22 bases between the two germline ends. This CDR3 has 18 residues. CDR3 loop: CASSLRSWFGHSAGELFF. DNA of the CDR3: TGTGCCAGCAGCTTACGCTCATGGTTTGGACATAGTGCCGGGGAGCTGTTTTTT.

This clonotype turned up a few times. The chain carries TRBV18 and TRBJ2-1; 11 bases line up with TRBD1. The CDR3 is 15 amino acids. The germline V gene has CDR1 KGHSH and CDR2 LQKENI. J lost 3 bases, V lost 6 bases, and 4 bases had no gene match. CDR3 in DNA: TGTGCCAGCTCGGCCGGGACAGGGGGCTACAATGAGCAGTTCTTC. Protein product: CASSAGTGGYNEQFF.

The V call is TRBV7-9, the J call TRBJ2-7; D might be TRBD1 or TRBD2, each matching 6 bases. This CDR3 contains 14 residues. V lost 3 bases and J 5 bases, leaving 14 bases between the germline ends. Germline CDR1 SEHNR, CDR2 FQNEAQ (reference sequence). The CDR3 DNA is TGTGCCAGCAGCTTGGCGAACAGGGAGGACGAGCAGTACTTC. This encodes CASSLANREDEQYF.

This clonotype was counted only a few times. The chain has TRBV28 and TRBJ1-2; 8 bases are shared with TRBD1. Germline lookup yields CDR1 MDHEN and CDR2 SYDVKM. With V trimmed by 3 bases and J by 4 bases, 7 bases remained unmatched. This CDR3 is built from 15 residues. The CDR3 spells CASSFRDRSFYGYTF. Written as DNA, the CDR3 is TGTGCCAGCAGTTTTAGGGACAGGTCGTTCTATGGCTACACCTTC.

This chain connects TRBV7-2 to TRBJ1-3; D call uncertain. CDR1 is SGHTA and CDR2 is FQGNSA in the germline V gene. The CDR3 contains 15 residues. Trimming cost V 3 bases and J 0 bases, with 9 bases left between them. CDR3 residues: CASSLLGTSGNTIYF. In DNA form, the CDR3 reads TGTGCCAGCAGCTTGCTCGGAACCTCTGGAAACACCATATATTTT.

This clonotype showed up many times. CDR3 sequence reads: CASSETDTQYF. As DNA, the CDR3 is TGTGCCAGCAGCGAGACAGATACGCAGTATTTT. The V call is TRBV12-3 or TRBV12-4, the J call TRBJ2-3, with unresolved D. Trimming cost V 6 bases and J 3 bases, with 4 bases left between them. The CDR3 consists of 11 residues.

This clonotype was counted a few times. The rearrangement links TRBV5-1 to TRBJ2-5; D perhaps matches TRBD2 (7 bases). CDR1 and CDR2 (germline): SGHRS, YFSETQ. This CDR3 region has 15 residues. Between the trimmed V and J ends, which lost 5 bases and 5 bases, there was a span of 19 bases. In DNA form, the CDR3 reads TGCGCCAGCAGTCCTGGCGGGGGCGGCTCCGAGACCCAGTACTTC. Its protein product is CASSPGGGGSETQYF.

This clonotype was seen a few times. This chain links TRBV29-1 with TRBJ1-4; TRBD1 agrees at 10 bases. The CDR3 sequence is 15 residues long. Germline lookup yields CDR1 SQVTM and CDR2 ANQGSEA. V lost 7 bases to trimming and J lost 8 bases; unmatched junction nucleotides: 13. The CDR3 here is CSAYLRQGAGEKLFF. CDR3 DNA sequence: TGCAGCGCCTACCTCCGACAGGGGGCCGGGGAAAAACTGTTTTTT.

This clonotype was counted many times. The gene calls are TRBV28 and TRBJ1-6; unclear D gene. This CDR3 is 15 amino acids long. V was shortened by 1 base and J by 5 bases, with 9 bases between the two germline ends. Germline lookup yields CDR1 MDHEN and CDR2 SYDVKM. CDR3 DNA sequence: TGTGCCAGCAGTTTATCCTGGGCCCATAATTCACCCCTCCACTTT. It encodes CASSLSWAHNSPLHF.

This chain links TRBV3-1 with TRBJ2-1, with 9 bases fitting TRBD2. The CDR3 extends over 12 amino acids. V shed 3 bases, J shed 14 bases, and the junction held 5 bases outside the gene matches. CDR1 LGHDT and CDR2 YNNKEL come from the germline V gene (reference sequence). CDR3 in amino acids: CASSQPGTSKFF. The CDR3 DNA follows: TGTGCCAGCAGCCAGCCCGGGACTAGCAAGTTCTTC.

The CDR3 reads CASSLKQDQPQHF. The DNA for the CDR3 is TGTGCCAGCAGCTTAAAGCAAGATCAGCCCCAGCATTTT. V gene TRBV7-2 combines with J gene TRBJ1-5; no reliable D call. Trimming shortened V by 2 bases and J by 5 bases, and 7 bases separated the two germline ends. CDR1 and CDR2 (germline): SGHTA, FQGNSA. This CDR3 contains 13 residues.

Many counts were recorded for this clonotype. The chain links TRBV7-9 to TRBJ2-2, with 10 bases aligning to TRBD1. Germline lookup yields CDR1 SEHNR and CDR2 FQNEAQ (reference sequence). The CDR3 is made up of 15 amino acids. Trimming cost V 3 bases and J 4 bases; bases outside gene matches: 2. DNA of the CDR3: TGTGCCAGCAGCTTGACAGGGGGCTTCACCGGGGAGCTGTTTTTT. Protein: CASSLTGGFTGELFF.

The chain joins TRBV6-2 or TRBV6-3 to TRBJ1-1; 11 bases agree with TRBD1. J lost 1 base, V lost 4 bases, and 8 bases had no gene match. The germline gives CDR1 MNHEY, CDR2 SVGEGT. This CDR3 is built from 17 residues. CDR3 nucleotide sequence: TGTGCCAGCAGTTGGACAGGGGGCGCCCCGAGGAACACTGAAGCTTTCTTT. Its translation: CASSWTGGAPRNTEAFF.

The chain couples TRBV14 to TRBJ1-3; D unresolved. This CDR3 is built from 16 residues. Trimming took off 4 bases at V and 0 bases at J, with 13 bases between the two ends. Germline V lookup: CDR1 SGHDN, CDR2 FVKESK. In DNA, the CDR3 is TGTGCCAGCAGCCTAGCCGCTTTCTCCTCTGGAAACACCATATATTTT. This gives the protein CASSLAAFSSGNTIYF.

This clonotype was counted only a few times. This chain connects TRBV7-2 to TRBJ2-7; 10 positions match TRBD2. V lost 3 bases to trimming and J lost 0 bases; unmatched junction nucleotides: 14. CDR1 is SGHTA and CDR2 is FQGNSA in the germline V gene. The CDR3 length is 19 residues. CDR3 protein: CASSLASGTSVDISYEQYF. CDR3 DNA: TGTGCCAGCAGCTTGGCTTCCGGGACTAGCGTTGATATCTCCTACGAGCAGTACTTC.

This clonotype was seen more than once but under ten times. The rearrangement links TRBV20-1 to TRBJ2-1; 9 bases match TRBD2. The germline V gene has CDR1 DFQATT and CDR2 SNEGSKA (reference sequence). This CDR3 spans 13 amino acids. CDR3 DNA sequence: TGCAGCTATAGCGGGAGATCCGACAATGAGCAGTTCTTC. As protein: CSYSGRSDNEQFF.

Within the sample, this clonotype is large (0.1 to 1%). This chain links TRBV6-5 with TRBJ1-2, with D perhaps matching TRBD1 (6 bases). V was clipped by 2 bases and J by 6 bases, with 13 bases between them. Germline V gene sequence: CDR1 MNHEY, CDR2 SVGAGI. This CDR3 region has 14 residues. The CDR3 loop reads CASSYTRGQNGYTF. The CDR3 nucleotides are TGTGCCAGCAGTTACACGAGAGGACAGAATGGCTACACCTTC.

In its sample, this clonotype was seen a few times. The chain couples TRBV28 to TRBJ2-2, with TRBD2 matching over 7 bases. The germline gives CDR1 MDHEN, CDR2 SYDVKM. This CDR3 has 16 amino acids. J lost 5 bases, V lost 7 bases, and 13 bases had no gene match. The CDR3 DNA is TGTGCCAGCATCCAACAAGGCGGGAGCCATACCGGGGAGCTGTTTTTT. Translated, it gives CASIQQGGSHTGELFF. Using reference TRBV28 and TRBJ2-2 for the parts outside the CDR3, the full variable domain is DVKVTQSSRYLVKRTGEKVFLECVQDMDHENMFWYRQDPGLGLRLIYFSYDVKMKEKGDIPEGYSVSREKKERFSLILESASTNQTSMYLCASIQQGGSHTGELFFGEGSRLTVL.

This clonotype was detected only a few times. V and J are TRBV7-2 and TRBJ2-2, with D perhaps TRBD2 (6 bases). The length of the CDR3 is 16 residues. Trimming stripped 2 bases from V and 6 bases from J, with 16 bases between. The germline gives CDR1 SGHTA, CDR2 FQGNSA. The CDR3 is CASSLMSTREAGELFF. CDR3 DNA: TGTGCCAGCAGCTTAATGTCAACCAGGGAGGCCGGGGAGCTGTTTTTT.

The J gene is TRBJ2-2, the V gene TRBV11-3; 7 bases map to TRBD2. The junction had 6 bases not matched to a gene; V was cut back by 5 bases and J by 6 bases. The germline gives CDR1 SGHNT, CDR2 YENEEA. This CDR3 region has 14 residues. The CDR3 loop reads CASSARLASGELFF. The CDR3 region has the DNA TGTGCCAGCAGCGCCAGACTAGCATCCGGGGAGCTGTTTTTT. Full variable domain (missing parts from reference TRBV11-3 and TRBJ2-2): EAGVVQSPRYKIIEKKQPVAFWCNPISGHNTLYWYLQNLGQGPELLIRYENEEAVDDSQLPKDRFSAERLKGVDSTLKIQPAELGDSAVYLCASSARLASGELFFGEGSRLTVL.

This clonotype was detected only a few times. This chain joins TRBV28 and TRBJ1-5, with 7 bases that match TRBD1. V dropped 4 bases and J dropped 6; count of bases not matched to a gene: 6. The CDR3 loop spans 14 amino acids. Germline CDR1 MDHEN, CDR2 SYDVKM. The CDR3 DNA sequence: TGTGCCAGCAGTTACAGGGGCGGGCGTCAGCCCCAGCATTTT. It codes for CASSYRGGRQPQHF.